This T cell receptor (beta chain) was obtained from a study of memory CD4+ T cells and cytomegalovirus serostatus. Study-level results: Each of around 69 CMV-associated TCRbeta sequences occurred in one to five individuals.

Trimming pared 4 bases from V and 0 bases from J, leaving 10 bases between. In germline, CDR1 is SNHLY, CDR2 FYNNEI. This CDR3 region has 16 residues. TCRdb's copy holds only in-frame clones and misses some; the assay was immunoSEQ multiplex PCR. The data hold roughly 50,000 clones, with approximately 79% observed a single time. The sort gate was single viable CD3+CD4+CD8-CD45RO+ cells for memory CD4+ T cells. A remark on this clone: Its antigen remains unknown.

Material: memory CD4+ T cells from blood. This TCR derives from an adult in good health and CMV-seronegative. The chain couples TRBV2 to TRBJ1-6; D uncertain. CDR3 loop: CASSGGADSYNSPLHF. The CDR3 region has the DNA TGTGCCAGCAGTGGTGGAGCGGACTCCTATAATTCACCCCTCCACTTT.